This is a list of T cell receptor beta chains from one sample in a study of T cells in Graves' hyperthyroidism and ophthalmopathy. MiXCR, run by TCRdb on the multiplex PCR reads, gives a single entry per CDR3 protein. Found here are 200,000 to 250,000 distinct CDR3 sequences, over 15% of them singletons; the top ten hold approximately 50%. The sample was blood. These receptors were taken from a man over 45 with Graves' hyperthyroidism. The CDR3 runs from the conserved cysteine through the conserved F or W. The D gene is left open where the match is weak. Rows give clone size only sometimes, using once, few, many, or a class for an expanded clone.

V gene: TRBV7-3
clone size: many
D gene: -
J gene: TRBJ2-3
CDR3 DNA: TGTGCCAGCAGCTTAGGCACCGGTTGGACAGATACGCAGTATTTT
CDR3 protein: CASSLGTGWTDTQYF

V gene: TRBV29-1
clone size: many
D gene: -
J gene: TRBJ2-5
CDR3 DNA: TGCAGCGTTGGAGGGGCAGACCCTAGTATGACCCAGTACTTC
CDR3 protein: CSVGGADPSMTQYF

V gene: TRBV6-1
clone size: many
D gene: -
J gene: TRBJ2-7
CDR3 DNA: TGTGCCAGCAGTGGTGGGTCAGGGAAGGGCTACGAGCAGTACTTC
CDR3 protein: CASSGGSGKGYEQYF

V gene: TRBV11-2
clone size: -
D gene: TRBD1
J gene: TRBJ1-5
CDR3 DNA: TGTGCCAGCCGCAAGCCCGGACAGGGCCAGCCCCAGCATTTT
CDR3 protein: CASRKPGQGQPQHF

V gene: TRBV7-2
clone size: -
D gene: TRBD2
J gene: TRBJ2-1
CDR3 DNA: TGTGCCAGCAGCTTAGCGTCGGGTAGGACTAGCGGGGAGCAGTTCTTC
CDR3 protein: CASSLASGRTSGEQFF

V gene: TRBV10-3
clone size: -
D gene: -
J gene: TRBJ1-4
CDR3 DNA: TGTGCCACCCGCCAGGGGACGGTCGATGAAAAACTGTTTTTT
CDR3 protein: CATRQGTVDEKLFF

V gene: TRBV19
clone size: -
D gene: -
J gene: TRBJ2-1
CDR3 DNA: TGTGCCAGTAGTTCGAACAGGGTTACTGAGCAGTTCTTC
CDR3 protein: CASSSNRVTEQFF

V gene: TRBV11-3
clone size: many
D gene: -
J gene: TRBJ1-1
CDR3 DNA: TGTGCCAGCAGCTTAGGAGATAGACTAAACACTGAAGCTTTCTTT
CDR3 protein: CASSLGDRLNTEAFF

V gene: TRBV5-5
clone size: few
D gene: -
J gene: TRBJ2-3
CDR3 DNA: TGTGCCAGCAGCACTAGCCCGAATACACAGTCGGATACGCAGTATTTT
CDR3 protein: CASSTSPNTQSDTQYF

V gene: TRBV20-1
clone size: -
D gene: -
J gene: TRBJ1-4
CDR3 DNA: TGCAGTGCTAGAGCCCCTGGACAGACTTCTGAAAAACTGTTTTTT
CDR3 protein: CSARAPGQTSEKLFF

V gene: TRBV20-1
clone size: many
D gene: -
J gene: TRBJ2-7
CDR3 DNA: TGCAGTGCTAGAGATAGAAGGGCTATGGGGGAGCAGTACTTC
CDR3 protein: CSARDRRAMGEQYF

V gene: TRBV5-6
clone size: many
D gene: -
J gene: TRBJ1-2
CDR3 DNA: TGTGCCAGCAGCGACTATAAGGAAGTCTATGGCTACACCTTC
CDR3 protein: CASSDYKEVYGYTF

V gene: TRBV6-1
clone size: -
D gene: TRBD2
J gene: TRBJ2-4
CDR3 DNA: TGTGCCAGCAGTCCCTACGGCGTAGCGGGAGGGGGGGCCAAAAACATTCAGTACTTC
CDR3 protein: CASSPYGVAGGGAKNIQYF

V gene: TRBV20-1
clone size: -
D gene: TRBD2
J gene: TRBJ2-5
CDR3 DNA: TGCAGTGCTAGAGCGGCTAGCGGGAGCGCGTACTTC
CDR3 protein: CSARAASGSAYF

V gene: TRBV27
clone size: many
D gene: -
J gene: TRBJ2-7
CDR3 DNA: TGTGCCAGCAGTCCTCTGGAGGGGGGGACGTACGAGCAGTACTTC
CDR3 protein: CASSPLEGGTYEQYF

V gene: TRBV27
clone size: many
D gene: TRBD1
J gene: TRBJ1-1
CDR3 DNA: TGTGCCAGCAGGTTCGGGACAGGGGGCGCATACACTGAAGCTTTCTTT
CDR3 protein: CASRFGTGGAYTEAFF

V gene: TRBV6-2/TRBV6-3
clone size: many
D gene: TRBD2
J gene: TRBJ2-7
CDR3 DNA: TGTGCCAGCAAACCAGGGACTAGCGGCTACGAGCAGTACTTC
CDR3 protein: CASKPGTSGYEQYF

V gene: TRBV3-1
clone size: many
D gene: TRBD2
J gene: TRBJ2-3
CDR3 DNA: TGTGCCAGCAGCCAAGGGTTCCGGGCTAGCGGGCCCACAGATACGCAGTATTTT
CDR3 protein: CASSQGFRASGPTDTQYF

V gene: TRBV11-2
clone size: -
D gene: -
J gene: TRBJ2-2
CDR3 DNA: TGTGCCAGCAGCTCCAATAGGAGGGGAGGGGAGCTGTTTTTT
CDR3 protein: CASSSNRRGGELFF

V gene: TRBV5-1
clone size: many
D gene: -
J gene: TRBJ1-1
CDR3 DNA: TGCGCCAGCAGCTTGTATTCTGCAGGCACTGAAGCTTTCTTT
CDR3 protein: CASSLYSAGTEAFF

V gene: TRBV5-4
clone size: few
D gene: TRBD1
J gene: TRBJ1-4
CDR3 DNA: TGTGCCAGCAGCCGGACCGGGACAGGGCCTGAAAAACTGTTTTTT
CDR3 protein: CASSRTGTGPEKLFF